These 21 T cell receptor beta chains originate from one sample sequenced in a study of blood T cell repertoires in COVID-19. The table came from immunoSEQ multiplex PCR; TCRdb's copy has only in-frame clones and leaves some out. The table shows around 250,000 clones, with around 85% occurring only once. Sample: peripheral blood. These receptor sequences come from a man between 60 and 75 years old with acute or convalescent COVID-19.

On this clone itself: This CDR3 is also generated by other DNA sequences in the sample. The gene calls are TRBV18 and TRBJ2-1; 11 bases align to TRBD2. Per germline, CDR1 KGHSH and CDR2 LQKENI. This CDR3 has 16 amino acids. V was pared by 1 base and J by 2 bases, with 1 base of the junction left unmatched. The CDR3 here is CASSPLSGRAYNEQFF. CDR3 bases: TGTGCCAGCTCACCACTTAGCGGGAGGGCCTACAATGAGCAGTTCTTC.

This clone was counted between two and nine times. The V call is TRBV2, the J call TRBJ2-7; TRBD1 agrees at 10 bases. The junction had 9 bases not matched to a gene; V was cut back by 7 bases and J by 3 bases. This CDR3 region has 15 residues. CDR1 and CDR2 (germline): SNHLY, FYNNEI. The CDR3 loop is CASTPPRTGGYEQYF. The CDR3 bases are TGTGCCAGCACCCCACCCCGGACAGGGGGCTACGAGCAGTACTTC.

The chain recombines TRBV6-5 with TRBJ1-2, with TRBD1 matching 7 bases. Germline assignment: CDR1 MNHEY and CDR2 SVGAGI. The CDR3 consists of 13 residues. J lost 8 bases, V lost 5 bases, and 8 bases had no gene match. The CDR3: CASSKTGVGGYTF. CDR3 DNA: TGTGCCAGCAGTAAAACAGGGGTTGGGGGCTACACCTTC.

The chain couples TRBV28 to TRBJ1-3; TRBD1 matches 9 bases. This CDR3 comprises 15 residues. V shed 7 bases, J shed 4 bases, and the junction held 8 bases outside the gene matches. Germline CDR1 is MDHEN and CDR2 is SYDVKM. The CDR3 DNA is TGTGCCAGCAACCCACCTGGACAGGGGGGAAACACCATATATTTT. This sequence encodes CASNPPGQGGNTIYF.

The chain is built from TRBV4-3 and TRBJ1-6; TRBD1 agrees at 10 bases. Looked up from germline, CDR1 is LGHNA and CDR2 is YSLEER. The CDR3 is 16 residues long. With 0 bases clipped from V and 10 bases from J, the junction kept 6 bases outside the gene matches. The CDR3 sequence: CASSQESDRGRSPLHF. Here the CDR3 DNA reads TGCGCCAGCAGCCAAGAATCCGACAGGGGGCGATCACCCCTCCACTTT.

The V call is TRBV3-1 (or the pseudogene TRBV3-2), the J call TRBJ1-2; D ambiguous. CDR3 size: 12 residues. Between the trimmed V and J ends, which lost 3 bases and 6 bases, there was a span of 8 bases. Germline assignment: CDR1 LGHDT and CDR2 YNNKEL (reference sequence). The CDR3 region is CASSQQQNGYTF. DNA for the CDR3: TGTGCCAGCAGCCAGCAACAGAATGGCTACACCTTC.

This chain uses TRBV21-1 with TRBJ2-7; the table's TRBD1 call for D was not verified on the DNA. TRBV21-1 is noted as a pseudogene. The CDR3 consists of 13 residues. DNA of the CDR3: TGTGCCAGCAGCCTCGGACAGACTGGCGAGCAGTACTTC. It encodes CASSLGQTGEQYF.

V is TRBV19 and J is TRBJ2-5, with D perhaps TRBD2 (5 bases). V was pared by 6 bases and J by 7 bases, with 18 bases between. The germline V gene has CDR1 LNHDA and CDR2 SQIVND (reference sequence). The CDR3 loop spans 14 amino acids. Written as DNA, the CDR3 is TGTGCCAGTAGACTAGACGCCTCCGCGGGGACCCAGTACTTC. Its protein is CASRLDASAGTQYF.

V is TRBV5-1 and J is TRBJ1-2; 7 bases are shared with TRBD1. The CDR3 spans 13 residues. The J segment lost 5 bases and the V segment lost 4 bases, leaving 5 bases of the junction unmatched. The germline V gene has CDR1 SGHRS and CDR2 YFSETQ. DNA for the CDR3: TGCGCCAGCAGCGGGGGACAGCTTTATGGCTACACCTTC. Amino acids: CASSGGQLYGYTF.

The chain is built from TRBV29-1 and TRBJ1-2, with 8 bases fitting TRBD1. There are 14 residues in the CDR3. With 3 bases clipped from V and 0 bases from J, the junction kept 3 bases outside the gene matches. Per germline, CDR1 SQVTM and CDR2 ANQGSEA. As DNA, the CDR3 is TGCAGCGTTGAGGTGGACAGGGCTAACTATGGCTACACCTTC. It translates to CSVEVDRANYGYTF.

The gene calls are TRBV7-2 and TRBJ1-1, with TRBD1 as a possible D gene (6 bases). There are 14 residues in the CDR3. V lost 4 bases to trimming and J lost 3 bases, with 12 bases between them. CDR1 and CDR2 (germline): SGHTA, FQGNSA. The CDR3 is CASSYQGKDTEAFF. The CDR3 nucleotides are TGTGCCAGCAGCTATCAGGGGAAGGACACTGAAGCTTTCTTT.

The chain recombines TRBV5-1 with TRBJ1-4; 10 positions match TRBD1. V was clipped by 5 bases and J by 6 bases; unmatched bases: 7. The germline CDR1 and CDR2 sequences are SGHRS and YFSETQ. There are 15 residues in the CDR3. The CDR3, as DNA: TGCGCCAGCAGTCCGGGGGGACAGGGGTATGAAAAACTGTTTTTT. Encoded protein: CASSPGGQGYEKLFF.

The chain couples TRBV4-1 to TRBJ1-1; D is undetermined. The germline CDR1 and CDR2 sequences are MGHRA and YSYEKL. The CDR3 spans 14 residues. The V gene lost 0 bases and the J gene lost 1 base, with 6 bases spanning the gap. CDR3 sequence reads: CASSQDGRNTEAFF. In DNA, the CDR3 is TGCGCCAGCAGCCAAGACGGGAGGAACACTGAAGCTTTCTTT.

This sequence joins TRBV5-1 and TRBJ2-7, with TRBD1 as a possible D gene (6 bases). This CDR3 region has 15 residues. V was clipped by 0 bases and J by 2 bases, with 12 bases between them. The germline V gene encodes CDR1 SGHRS and CDR2 YFSETQ. For the CDR3, the DNA is TGCGCCAGCAGCTTGGGGGCTGGGGGCCCCTACGAGCAGTACTTC. Protein product: CASSLGAGGPYEQYF.

The chain couples TRBV5-6 to TRBJ2-7, with 9 nucleotides matching TRBD2. Germline CDR1 is SGHDT and CDR2 is YYEEEE. This CDR3 contains 16 residues. The trim removed 4 bases at V and 4 bases at J, leaving 12 bases unmatched. Written as DNA, the CDR3 is TGTGCCAGCAGCACAGCCGGGACTAGCCGATTTTACGAGCAGTACTTC. It codes for CASSTAGTSRFYEQYF.

The chain employs TRBV19 and TRBJ1-5; TRBD1 agrees at 8 bases. The CDR3 length is 16 residues. V lost 3 bases to trimming and J lost 2 bases; unmatched junction nucleotides: 6. Germline CDR1 reads LNHDA; CDR2 reads SQIVND (reference sequence). The CDR3 DNA is TGTGCCAGTAGTATTTCCAGGGGGCTAGGCAATCAGCCCCAGCATTTT. Amino acids: CASSISRGLGNQPQHF.

J is TRBJ1-2 and V is TRBV27; 11 nucleotides match TRBD1. Germline-derived CDR1 and CDR2 are MNHEY and SMNVEV (reference sequence). The CDR3 is made up of 16 amino acids. The V gene end was trimmed by 5 bases and the J gene end by 4 bases; junction bases not matched to a gene: 9. The CDR3 coding sequence is TGTGCCAGCAGTACCGGACAGGGGGCATATCTCTATGGCTACACCTTC. Translating it yields CASSTGQGAYLYGYTF.

This sequence joins TRBV9 and TRBJ2-7, with a tentative D call TRBD1 (6 bases). Trimming stripped 3 bases from V and 2 bases from J, with 18 bases between. CDR3 length: 16 amino acids. Germline CDR1 reads SGDLS; CDR2 reads YYNGEE. CDR3: CASSADQGFRTYEQYF. In DNA form, the CDR3 reads TGTGCCAGCAGCGCGGATCAGGGGTTCCGGACCTACGAGCAGTACTTC.

The chain has TRBV7-8 and TRBJ1-1; D perhaps matches TRBD1 (6 bases). V shed 5 bases and J shed 1 base, with 11 bases lying between them. Germline lookup yields CDR1 SGHVS and CDR2 FQNEAQ. This CDR3 spans 14 amino acids. The CDR3 coding sequence is TGTGCCAGCAGCCCGGGACACGGGAACACTGAAGCTTTCTTT. Translation: CASSPGHGNTEAFF.

This chain connects TRBV19 to TRBJ1-5, with 8 bases lining up with TRBD1. Per the germline V gene, CDR1 is LNHDA and CDR2 is SQIVND (reference sequence). The CDR3 totals 16 residues. The junction had 9 bases not matched to a gene; V was cut back by 6 bases and J by 2 bases. The DNA for the CDR3 is TGTGCCAGTAGGGCCAACAGGGGGGACGGCAATCAGCCCCAGCATTTT. It yields the protein CASRANRGDGNQPQHF.

This chain links TRBV3-1 (or the pseudogene TRBV3-2) with TRBJ1-4; D not resolved. This CDR3 has 14 residues. With 4 bases removed from V and 7 bases from J, the gap between germline ends came to 13 bases. Germline CDR1 LGHDT, CDR2 YNNKEL (reference sequence). CDR3 coding DNA: TGTGCCAGCAGCCGCAGTCTTCTTGGTGAAAAACTGTTTTTT. Protein sequence: CASSRSLLGEKLFF.